This T cell receptor (beta chain) was recorded in a study of Ad26.COV2.S vaccination and SARS-CoV-2 variants. Regarding treatment: around 19 received Ad26.COV2.S at low or high dose, single or two shots; 5 received placebo; per-sample allocation not given. On day 63 after the first injection, vaccine and placebo recipients gave samples. This vaccine is an Ad26 vector that expresses the Wuhan-strain SARS-CoV-2 spike. Only in-frame clones appear in the TCRdb table, and some are missing; sequencing was by immunoSEQ multiplex PCR. Here the sample spans 300,000 to 350,000 clones, 80% to 90% being singletons. This clone was seen only a few times. Its specificity is unknown. The germline gives CDR1 SGHAT, CDR2 FQNNGV. J lost 4 bases, V lost 4 bases, and 7 bases had no gene match. CDR3 length: 16 amino acids. General observations from the study: Possibly, TCR breadth and depth analyses underestimated total T cell responses. Spike-specific TCR breadth ran higher among vaccine recipients than placebo recipients.

Sample: peripheral blood, taken in a trial of Ad26.COV2.S vaccine versus placebo. This TCR was recovered from a person aged 18-65 years who received the Ad26.COV2.S COVID-19 vaccine or a placebo. The chain joins TRBV11-2 to TRBJ2-5; 12 positions match TRBD2. The chain's CDR3 is CASSSTSGGSGETQYF. Here the CDR3 DNA reads TGTGCCAGCAGCTCGACTAGCGGGGGTTCGGGAGAGACCCAGTACTTC.